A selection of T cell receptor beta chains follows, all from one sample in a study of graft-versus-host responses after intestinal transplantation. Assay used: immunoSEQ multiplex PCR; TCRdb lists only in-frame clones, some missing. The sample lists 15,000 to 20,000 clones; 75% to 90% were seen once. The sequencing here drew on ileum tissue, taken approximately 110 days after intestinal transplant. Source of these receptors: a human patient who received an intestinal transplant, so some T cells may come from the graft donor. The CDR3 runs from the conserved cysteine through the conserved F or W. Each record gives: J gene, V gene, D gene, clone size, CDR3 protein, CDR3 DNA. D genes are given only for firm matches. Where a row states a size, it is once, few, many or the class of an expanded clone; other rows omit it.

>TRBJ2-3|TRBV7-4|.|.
CASSLGGGIDTQYF
TGTGCCAGCAGCTTAGGAGGGGGGATTGATACGCAGTATTTT
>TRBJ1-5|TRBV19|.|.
CASSILGGGNQPQHF
TGTGCCAGTAGTATTTTGGGAGGAGGCAATCAGCCCCAGCATTTT
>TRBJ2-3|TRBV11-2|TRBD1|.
CASSLGFIWQGAGDTQYF
TGTGCCAGCAGCTTAGGGTTTATCTGGCAGGGGGCAGGTGATACGCAGTATTTT
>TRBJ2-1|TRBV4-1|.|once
CASSLRSQKDEQFF
TGCGCCAGCAGCCTGCGTAGTCAGAAGGATGAGCAGTTCTTC
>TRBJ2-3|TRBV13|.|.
CASSAGPDTQYF
TGTGCCAGCAGCGCCGGGCCCGATACGCAGTATTTT
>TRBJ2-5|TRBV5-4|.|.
CASSPGPSAQETQYF
TGTGCCAGCAGCCCGGGGCCTAGCGCCCAAGAGACCCAGTACTTC
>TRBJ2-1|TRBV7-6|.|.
CASSLEGQHYNEQFF
TGTGCCAGCAGCTTAGAAGGCCAGCACTACAATGAGCAGTTCTTC
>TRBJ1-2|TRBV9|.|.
CASSGTTGRRGYTF
TGTGCCAGCAGCGGAACAACAGGGAGGAGAGGCTACACCTTC
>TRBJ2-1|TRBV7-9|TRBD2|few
CASSLLSGGLQGVDNEQFF
TGTGCCAGCAGCTTATTATCGGGAGGACTCCAAGGAGTGGACAATGAGCAGTTCTTC
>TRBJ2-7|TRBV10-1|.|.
CASSESGGDLSYEQYF
TGCGCCAGCAGTGAGTCGGGCGGGGACTTATCCTACGAGCAGTACTTC
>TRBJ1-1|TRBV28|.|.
CASSPQEATEAFF
TGTGCCAGCAGTCCGCAGGAGGCGACTGAAGCTTTCTTT
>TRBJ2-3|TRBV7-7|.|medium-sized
CASSPGSTDTQYF
TGTGCCAGCAGCCCCGGGAGCACAGATACGCAGTATTTT
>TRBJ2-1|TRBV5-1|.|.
CASSLQDADEQFF
TGCGCCAGCAGCCTACAAGACGCCGATGAGCAGTTCTTC
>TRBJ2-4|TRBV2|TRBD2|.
CASSMGASGTAKNIQYF
TGTGCCAGCAGTATGGGGGCTAGCGGGACGGCCAAAAACATTCAGTACTTC
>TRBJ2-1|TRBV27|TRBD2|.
CASSLWGTSKVDEQFF
TGTGCCAGCAGTTTATGGGGGACTAGCAAGGTCGATGAGCAGTTCTTC
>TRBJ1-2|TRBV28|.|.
CASSPPQGTYGYTF
TGTGCCAGCAGTCCACCACAGGGAACCTATGGCTACACCTTC
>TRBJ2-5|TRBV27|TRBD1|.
CASSPGTGAPLEETQYF
TGTGCCAGCAGTCCAGGGACAGGGGCACCCTTAGAGGAGACCCAGTACTTC
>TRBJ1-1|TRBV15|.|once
CATSRAEKNTEAFF
TGTGCCACCAGCAGAGCTGAAAAGAACACTGAAGCTTTCTTT
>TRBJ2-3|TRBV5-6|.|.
CASSTTSTDTQYF
TGTGCCAGCAGCACTACTAGCACAGATACGCAGTATTTT